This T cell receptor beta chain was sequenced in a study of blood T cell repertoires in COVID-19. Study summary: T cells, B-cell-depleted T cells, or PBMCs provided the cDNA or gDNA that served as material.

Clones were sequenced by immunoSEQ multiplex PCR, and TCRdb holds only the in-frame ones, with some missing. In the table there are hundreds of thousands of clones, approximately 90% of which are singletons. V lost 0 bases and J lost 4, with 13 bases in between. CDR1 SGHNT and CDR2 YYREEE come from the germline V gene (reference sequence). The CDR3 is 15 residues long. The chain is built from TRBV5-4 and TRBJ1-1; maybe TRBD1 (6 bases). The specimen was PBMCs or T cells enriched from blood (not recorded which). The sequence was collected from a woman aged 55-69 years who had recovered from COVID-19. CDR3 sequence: CASSLVPGVITEAFF. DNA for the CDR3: TGTGCCAGCAGCTTGGTGCCAGGGGTGATCACTGAAGCTTTCTTT.